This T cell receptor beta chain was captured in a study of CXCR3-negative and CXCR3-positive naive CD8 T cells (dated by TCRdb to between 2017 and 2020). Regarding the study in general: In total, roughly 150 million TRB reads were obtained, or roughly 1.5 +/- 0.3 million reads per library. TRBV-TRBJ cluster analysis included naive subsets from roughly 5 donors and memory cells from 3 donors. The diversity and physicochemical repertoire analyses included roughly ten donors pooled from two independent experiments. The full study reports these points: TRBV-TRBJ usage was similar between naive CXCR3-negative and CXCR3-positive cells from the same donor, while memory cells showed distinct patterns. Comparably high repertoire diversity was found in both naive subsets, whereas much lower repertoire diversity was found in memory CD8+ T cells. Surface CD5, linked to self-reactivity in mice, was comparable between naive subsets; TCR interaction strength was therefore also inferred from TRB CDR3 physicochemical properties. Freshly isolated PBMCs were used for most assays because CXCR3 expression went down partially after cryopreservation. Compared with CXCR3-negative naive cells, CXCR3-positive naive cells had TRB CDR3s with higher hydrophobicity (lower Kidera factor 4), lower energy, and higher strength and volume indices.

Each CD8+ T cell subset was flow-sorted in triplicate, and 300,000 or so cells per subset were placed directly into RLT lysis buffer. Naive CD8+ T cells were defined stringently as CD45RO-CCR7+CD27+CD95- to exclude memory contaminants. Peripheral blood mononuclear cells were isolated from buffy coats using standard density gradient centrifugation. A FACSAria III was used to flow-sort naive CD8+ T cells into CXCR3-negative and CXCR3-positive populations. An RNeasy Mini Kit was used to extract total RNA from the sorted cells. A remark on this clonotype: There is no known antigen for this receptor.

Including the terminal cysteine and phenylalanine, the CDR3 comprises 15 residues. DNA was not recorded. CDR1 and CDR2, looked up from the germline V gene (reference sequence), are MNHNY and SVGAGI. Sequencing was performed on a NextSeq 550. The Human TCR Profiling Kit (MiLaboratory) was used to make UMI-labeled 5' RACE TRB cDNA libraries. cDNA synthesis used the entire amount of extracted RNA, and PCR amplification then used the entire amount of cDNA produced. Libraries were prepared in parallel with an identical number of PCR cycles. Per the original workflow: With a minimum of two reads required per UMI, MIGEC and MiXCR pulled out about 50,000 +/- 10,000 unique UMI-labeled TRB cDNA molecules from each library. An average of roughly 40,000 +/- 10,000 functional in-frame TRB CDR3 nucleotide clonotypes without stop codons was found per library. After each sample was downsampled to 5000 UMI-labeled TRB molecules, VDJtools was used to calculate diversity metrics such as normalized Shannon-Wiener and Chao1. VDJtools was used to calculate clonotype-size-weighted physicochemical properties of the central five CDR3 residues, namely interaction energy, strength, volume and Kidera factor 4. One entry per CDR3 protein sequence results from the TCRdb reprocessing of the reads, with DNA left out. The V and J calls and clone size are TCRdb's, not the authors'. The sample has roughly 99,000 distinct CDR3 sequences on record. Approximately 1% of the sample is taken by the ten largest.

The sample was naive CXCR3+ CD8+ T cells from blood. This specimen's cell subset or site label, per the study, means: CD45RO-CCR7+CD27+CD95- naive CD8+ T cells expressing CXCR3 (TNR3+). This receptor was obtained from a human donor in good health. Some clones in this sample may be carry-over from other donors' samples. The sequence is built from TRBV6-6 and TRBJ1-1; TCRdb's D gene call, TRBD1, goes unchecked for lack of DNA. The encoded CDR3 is CASSRSREINTEAFF.